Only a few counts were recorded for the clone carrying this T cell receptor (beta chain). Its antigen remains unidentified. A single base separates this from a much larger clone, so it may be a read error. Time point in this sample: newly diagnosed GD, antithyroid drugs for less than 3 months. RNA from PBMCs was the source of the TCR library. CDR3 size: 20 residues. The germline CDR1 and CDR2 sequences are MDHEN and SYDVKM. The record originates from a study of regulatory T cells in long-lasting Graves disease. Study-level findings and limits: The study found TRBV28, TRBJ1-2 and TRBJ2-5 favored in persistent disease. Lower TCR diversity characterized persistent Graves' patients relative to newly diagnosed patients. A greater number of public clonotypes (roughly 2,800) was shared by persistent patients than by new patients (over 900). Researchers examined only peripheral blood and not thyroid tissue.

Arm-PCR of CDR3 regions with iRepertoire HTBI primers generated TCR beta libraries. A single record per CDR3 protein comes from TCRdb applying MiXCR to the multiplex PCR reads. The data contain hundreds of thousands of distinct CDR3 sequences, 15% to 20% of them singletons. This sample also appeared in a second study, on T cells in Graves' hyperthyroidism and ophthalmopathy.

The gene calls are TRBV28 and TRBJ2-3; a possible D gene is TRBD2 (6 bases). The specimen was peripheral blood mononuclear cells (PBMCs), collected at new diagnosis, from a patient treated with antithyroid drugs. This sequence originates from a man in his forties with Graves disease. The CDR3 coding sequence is TGTGCCAGCAGTTCACCGTACCTTCGGGACTCCGAACTTAACACAGATACGCGGTATTTT. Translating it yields CASSSPYLRDSELNTDTRYF.